These 2 T cell receptor beta chains originate from one sample sequenced in a study of blood T cell repertoires in COVID-19. Produced via immunoSEQ multiplex PCR; TCRdb's table is partial and in-frame only. This table has tens of thousands of clones, roughly 84% appearing once. Specimen: peripheral blood. The receptors stem from a middle-aged man with acute or convalescent COVID-19.

J is TRBJ1-6 and V is TRBV7-9; D is unclear. CDR1 and CDR2 (germline): SEHNR, FQNEAQ (reference sequence). This CDR3 has 13 residues. V lost 2 bases and J lost 14, with 13 bases in between. CDR3 in amino acids: CASSLKLDSALHF. The CDR3 region has the DNA TGTGCCAGCAGCTTAAAGCTGGACTCAGCCCTCCACTTT.

This clone was picked up one time. The rearrangement joins TRBV28 to TRBJ1-1; D unresolved. Trimming took 3 bases from V and 7 from J, leaving 6 bases between them. Germline V CDR1 and CDR2: MDHEN, SYDVKM. This CDR3 has 11 amino acids. For the CDR3, the DNA is TGTGCCAGCAGTTTGAGCCTTGAAGCTTTCTTT. It yields the protein CASSLSLEAFF.